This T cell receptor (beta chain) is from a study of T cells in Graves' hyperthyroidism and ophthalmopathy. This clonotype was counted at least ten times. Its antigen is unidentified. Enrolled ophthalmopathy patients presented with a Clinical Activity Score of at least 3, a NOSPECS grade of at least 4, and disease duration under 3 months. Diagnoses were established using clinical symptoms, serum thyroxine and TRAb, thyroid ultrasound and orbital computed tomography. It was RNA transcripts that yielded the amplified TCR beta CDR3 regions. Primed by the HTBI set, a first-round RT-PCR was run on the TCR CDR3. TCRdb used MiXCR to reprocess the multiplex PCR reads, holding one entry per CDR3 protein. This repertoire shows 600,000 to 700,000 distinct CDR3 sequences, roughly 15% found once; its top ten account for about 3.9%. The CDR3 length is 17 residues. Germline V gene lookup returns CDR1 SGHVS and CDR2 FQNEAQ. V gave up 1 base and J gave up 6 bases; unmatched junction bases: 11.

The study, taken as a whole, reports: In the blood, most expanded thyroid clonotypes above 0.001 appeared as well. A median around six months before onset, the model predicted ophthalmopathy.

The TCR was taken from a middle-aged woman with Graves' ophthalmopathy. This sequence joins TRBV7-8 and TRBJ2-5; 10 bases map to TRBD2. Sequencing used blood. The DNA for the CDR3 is TGTGCCAGCAGCTTAGTATCGGCTAGCGGGAGTATAAAGACCCAGTACTTC. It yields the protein CASSLVSASGSIKTQYF.